What follows are 9 T cell receptor beta chains derived from one specimen sequenced in a study of cytotoxic CD8 clonotypes in ibrutinib-treated CLL. The assay was immunoSEQ multiplex PCR, and TCRdb's table has in-frame clones only and misses some. The sample lists tens of thousands of clones, roughly two thirds occurring once. Sequencing used PBMCs, obtained before ibrutinib treatment. The receptors shown here come from a human donor with chronic lymphocytic leukemia.

In its sample, this clone was seen a few times. The chain recombines TRBV19 with TRBJ2-3, with D unclear. The CDR3 contains 12 residues. Per the germline V gene, CDR1 is LNHDA and CDR2 is SQIVND (reference sequence). V was shortened by 10 bases and J by 2 bases, with 10 bases between the two germline ends. The CDR3: CATIGLTDTQYF. CDR3 DNA sequence: TGTGCCACCATCGGCCTCACAGATACGCAGTATTTT.

V is TRBV7-2 and J is TRBJ2-7, with D perhaps matching TRBD2 (6 bases). Germline lookup yields CDR1 SGHTA and CDR2 FQGNSA. CDR3 length: 19 residues. V gave up 5 bases and J gave up 3 bases, with 29 bases separating them. In nucleotides, the CDR3 is TGTGCCAGCAGCCCACGACAAGGAGTCCGGAGGGATACGGTCTACGAGCAGTACTTC. This translates into CASSPRQGVRRDTVYEQYF. The full variable domain, with the rest looked up from reference TRBV7-2 and TRBJ2-7, is GAGVSQSPSNKVTEKGKDVELRCDPISGHTALYWYRQSLGQGLEFLIYFQGNSAPDKSGLPSDRFSAERTGGSVSTLTIQRTQQEDSAVYLCASSPRQGVRRDTVYEQYFGPGTRLTVT.

The J gene is TRBJ2-7, the V gene TRBV30; D remains ambiguous. V was cut by 3 bases and J by 7 bases, with 13 bases left in between. In germline, CDR1 is GTSNPN, CDR2 SVGIG (reference sequence). This CDR3 is built from 12 residues. In DNA, the CDR3 is TGTGCCTGGAGCGCAGGCCAATGGGAGCAGTACTTC. Its translation is CAWSAGQWEQYF.

This clone was recorded a few times. The V gene is TRBV18, the J gene TRBJ2-7; 9 positions agree with TRBD1. The V gene end was trimmed by 4 bases and the J gene end by 6 bases; junction bases not matched to a gene: 13. The CDR3 extends over 16 amino acids. The germline CDR1 and CDR2 sequences are KGHSH and LQKENI. The DNA of the CDR3 is TGTGCCAGCTCACGTTACCCCGGGACAGGGCGAGGCGAGCAGTACTTC. Protein: CASSRYPGTGRGEQYF.

This sequence joins TRBV18 and TRBJ1-4; D unclear. This CDR3 has 15 amino acids. The germline V gene encodes CDR1 KGHSH and CDR2 LQKENI. The V gene lost 4 bases and the J gene lost 5 bases, with 14 bases spanning the gap. CDR3 DNA sequence: TGTGCCAGCTCACAAGGAGACACGTTGAATGAAAAACTGTTTTTT. Translation gives CASSQGDTLNEKLFF.

CDR3 nucleotide sequence: TGTGCCAGCAGCGTAGAGGGGGGAGACTCTCCCGAGCAGTACTTC. Translation gives CASSVEGGDSPEQYF. The gene calls are TRBV9 and TRBJ2-7; D may match TRBD1 or TRBD2 (6 bases each). Germline V gene data show CDR1 as SGDLS and CDR2 as YYNGEE. V lost 0 bases and J lost 6, with 16 bases in between. This CDR3 contains 15 residues. The full variable domain, with the rest looked up from reference TRBV9 and TRBJ2-7, is DSGVTQTPKHLITATGQRVTLRCSPRSGDLSVYWYQQSLDQGLQFLIQYYNGEERAKGNILERFSAQQFPDLHSELNLSSLELGDSALYFCASSVEGGDSPEQYFGPGTRLTVT.

V and J are TRBV27 and TRBJ2-5; D is possibly TRBD1 (5 bases). V dropped 5 bases and J dropped 3 bases, with 13 bases sitting between them. The germline V gene has CDR1 MNHEY and CDR2 SMNVEV (reference sequence). CDR3 length: 14 amino acids. The DNA of the CDR3 is TGTGCCAGCAGTCCCACGGACACAAAAGAGACCCAGTACTTC. Translation: CASSPTDTKETQYF.

The chain carries TRBV28 and TRBJ2-2; D remains unclear. The CDR3 contains 14 residues. The V gene's germline CDR1 is MDHEN and CDR2 SYDVKM. V lost 2 bases, J lost 5 bases, and 9 bases lay in between. The CDR3 spells CASSLDLRTGELFF. In DNA, the CDR3 is TGTGCCAGCAGTTTAGATCTAAGAACCGGGGAGCTGTTTTTT. The full variable domain, completed using reference TRBV28 and TRBJ2-2, is DVKVTQSSRYLVKRTGEKVFLECVQDMDHENMFWYRQDPGLGLRLIYFSYDVKMKEKGDIPEGYSVSREKKERFSLILESASTNQTSMYLCASSLDLRTGELFFGEGSRLTVL.

The chain is built from TRBV13 and TRBJ1-2, with TRBD1 matching 11 bases. Germline-derived CDR1 and CDR2 are PRHDT and FYEKMQ (reference sequence). The CDR3 totals 16 residues. The V and J ends lost 5 bases and 6 bases, in that order; junction bases with no gene match: 11. CDR3 protein: CASSRRDRGKSDGYTF. DNA of the CDR3: TGTGCCAGCAGCCGTCGGGACAGGGGGAAATCTGATGGCTACACCTTC.